The present T cell receptor (beta chain) was sequenced within a study of T-cell reconstitution after alpha-beta-depleted transplantation in children. Ten or more counts support this clonotype. Its antigen is not known. It was with unique molecular identifiers that the TCRbeta library was prepared. TCRdb used MiXCR to reprocess the PCR reads, holding one entry per CDR3 protein. The sample holds approximately 650,000 distinct CDR3 sequences, over 10% seen once. From germline, CDR1 is DFQATT and CDR2 SNEGSKA (reference sequence). The CDR3 loop spans 14 amino acids. V was shortened by 6 bases and J by 3 bases, with 17 bases between the two germline ends. The study's findings and limits: Roughly two months post-transplant, alpha-beta T cells reportedly originated from several hundred graft clones that had expanded. At the one-year point after transplant, T-cell counts and TCRbeta diversity were found to come mostly from T cells that had been newly produced.

The sequence came from a girl aged 2 to 10 with congenital amegakaryocytic thrombocytopenia, due to receive a stem cell transplant. Sequenced material: PBMCs, taken before TCRalphabeta/CD19-depleted stem cell transplant. The J gene is TRBJ1-1, the V gene TRBV20-1; unclear D gene. The CDR3 loop is CSASTPTIDTEAFF. The CDR3, as DNA: TGCAGTGCATCCACCCCGACGATAGACACTGAAGCTTTCTTT.